The clone carrying this T cell receptor (beta chain) has at least ten counts. Trimming cost V 1 base and J 10 bases, with 9 bases left between them. Per germline, CDR1 SGHTA and CDR2 FQGNSA. This CDR3 has 12 amino acids. The data derive from a study of identical twins. MiXCR, run by TCRdb on the 5' RACE reads, gives a single entry per CDR3 protein. This sample yields approximately 670,000 distinct CDR3 sequences, of which 6% to 6.5% are seen a single time; roughly 1.6% belongs to the top ten. This sequence was found in a man aged 18 to 30 in good health. The source material was naive T cells sorted from blood. The chain couples TRBV7-2 to TRBJ2-3; the D is unclear. CDR3 in DNA: TGTGCCAGCAGCTTAGTGTGGAAGGCGCAGTATTTT. This codes for CASSLVWKAQYF. Filled out from reference TRBV7-2 and TRBJ2-3, the complete variable domain reads GAGVSQSPSNKVTEKGKDVELRCDPISGHTALYWYRQSLGQGLEFLIYFQGNSAPDKSGLPSDRFSAERTGGSVSTLTIQRTQQEDSAVYLCASSLVWKAQYFGPGTRLTVL.